The 10 T cell receptor beta chains reported below all come from one sample, sequenced in a study of neurological immune-mediated disorders. TCRdb reprocessed the 5' RACE reads with MiXCR, giving one entry per CDR3 protein. The sample has over 60,000 distinct CDR3 sequences, 4% to 6% seen once; the top ten hold about 3.2%. The specimen was PBMCs. Source of these receptors: a woman aged 45-59 years with multiple sclerosis.

This clonotype showed up many times. The chain carries TRBV10-3 and TRBJ2-2, with 9 bases that match TRBD1. The germline V gene encodes CDR1 ENHRY and CDR2 SYGVKD. The CDR3 extends over 15 amino acids. The J segment lost 1 base and the V segment lost 6 bases, leaving 3 bases of the junction unmatched. The CDR3 spells CAIRPGQGNTGELFF. The CDR3 region has the DNA TGTGCCATCAGGCCGGGACAGGGGAACACCGGGGAGCTGTTTTTT.

Many counts were recorded for this clonotype. The genes are TRBV20-1 and TRBJ2-1; D is ambiguous. This CDR3 has 13 amino acids. The ends were cut back, 6 bases at V and 8 bases at J, with 17 bases in the middle. CDR1 and CDR2 from the germline V gene are DFQATT and SNEGSKA (reference sequence). The CDR3 sequence: CSAENPTNDEQFF. Written as DNA, the CDR3 is TGCAGTGCCGAGAACCCGACAAACGATGAGCAGTTCTTC.

Ten or more counts support this clonotype. The rearrangement links TRBV11-2 to TRBJ2-6, with TRBD1 as a possible D gene (5 bases). V was shortened by 5 bases and J by 0 bases, with 14 bases between the two germline ends. The CDR3 is made up of 17 amino acids. CDR1 SGHAT and CDR2 FQNNGV come from the germline V gene. CDR3 DNA: TGTGCCAGCAGCAAATGGGGCAGGCCCTCTGGGGCCAACGTCCTGACTTTC. It translates to CASSKWGRPSGANVLTF.

The sample holds many counts of this clonotype. The chain is built from TRBV15 and TRBJ2-5, with 7 bases lining up with TRBD1. The CDR3 contains 15 residues. After removal of 5 bases from V and 4 bases from J, the junction contained 10 bases not matched to a gene. The germline V gene has CDR1 LNHNV and CDR2 YYDKDF (reference sequence). DNA of the CDR3: TGTGCCACCAGCGCCCGACAGGGACCGGGAGAGACCCAGTACTTC. It translates to CATSARQGPGETQYF. The full variable domain, in which reference TRBV15 and TRBJ2-5 provide the parts outside the CDR3, is DAMVIQNPRYQVTQFGKPVTLSCSQTLNHNVMYWYQQKSSQAPKLLFHYYDKDFNNEADTPDNFQSRRPNTSFCFLDIRSPGLGDTAMYLCATSARQGPGETQYFGPGTRLLVL.

A note on this clonotype: A much more abundant neighbour one base away suggests this may be a read error. V is TRBV6-1 and J is TRBJ1-4, with TRBD1 matching 10 bases. The germline V gene has CDR1 MNHNS and CDR2 SASEGT. The CDR3 loop spans 14 amino acids. The CDR3 is CASNDRGLDDKLFF. DNA of the CDR3: TGTGCCAGCAATGACAGGGGGCTTGATGACAAACTGTTTTTT.

This clonotype showed up many times. V and J are TRBV3-1 and TRBJ2-3, with 7 bases lining up with TRBD2. V lost 0 bases to trimming and J lost 4 bases; unmatched junction nucleotides: 7. CDR3 length: 16 residues. The germline V gene has CDR1 LGHDT and CDR2 YNNKEL (reference sequence). CDR3 sequence (DNA): TGTGCCAGCAGCCAAGATGGCGGGAGATTACCAGATACGCAGTATTTT. Encoded protein: CASSQDGGRLPDTQYF.

This clonotype was detected ten times or more. The rearrangement uses TRBV12-3 or TRBV12-4 and TRBJ1-2; no firm D call. The CDR3 runs to 15 residues. The V gene lost 0 bases and the J gene lost 8 bases, with 16 bases spanning the gap. The CDR3 DNA is TGTGCCAGCAGTTTAGCCCCGACTAGTCCGAGGGGCTACACCTTC. The encoded protein is CASSLAPTSPRGYTF.

This clonotype was counted ten times or more. V and J are TRBV10-3 and TRBJ1-6; TRBD1 matches 10 bases. The V gene end was trimmed by 3 bases and the J gene end by 6 bases; junction bases not matched to a gene: 5. Looked up from germline, CDR1 is ENHRY and CDR2 is SYGVKD. The CDR3 is 16 amino acids. The CDR3 DNA sequence: TGTGCCATCAGTGAACTCGGACAGGGGGGTAATTCACCCCTCCACTTT. Protein sequence: CAISELGQGGNSPLHF.

Many counts were recorded for this clonotype. The V gene is TRBV27, the J gene TRBJ2-1; a weak D match, TRBD1 (5 bases). The ends were cut back, 6 bases at V and 5 bases at J, with 17 bases in the middle. The CDR3 covers 15 residues. In germline, CDR1 is MNHEY, CDR2 SMNVEV (reference sequence). Written as DNA, the CDR3 is TGTGCCAGCAGCCGAATCCCTGGACATGACAATGAGCAGTTCTTC. Translation: CASSRIPGHDNEQFF.

At least ten counts were recorded for this clonotype. The chain carries TRBV20-1 and TRBJ2-1; 8 nucleotides agree with TRBD2. The V and J ends lost 6 bases and 4 bases, in that order; junction bases with no gene match: 14. CDR3 length: 16 residues. Germline V gives CDR1 DFQATT, CDR2 SNEGSKA (reference sequence). CDR3 bases: TGCAGTGCGACAACGCGGGGGGCGACTACGTACAATGAGCAGTTCTTC. Translated, it gives CSATTRGATTYNEQFF.